This entry lists 20 T cell receptor beta chains sequenced from one sample in a study of early T cells in non-severe SARS-CoV-2 infection. TCRdb called the 5' RACE reads again in MiXCR, with one record for every CDR3 protein. Of about 110,000 distinct CDR3 sequences listed, 11% are singletons. Sequencing was performed on whole blood. The source of these receptors is an adult who was a healthcare worker with PCR-confirmed SARS-CoV-2 infection or an uninfected control (not recorded which).

This clonotype was observed a handful of times. The CDR3 is CASSSGQLAYEQYF. The CDR3 bases are TGCGCCAGCAGCTCAGGACAGTTAGCCTACGAGCAGTACTTC. V is TRBV5-1 and J is TRBJ2-7; a possible D gene is TRBD1 (6 bases). The V end lost 3 bases, the J end lost 2 bases, and 12 bases lay between the germline ends. This CDR3 has 14 amino acids. The germline V gene encodes CDR1 SGHRS and CDR2 YFSETQ.

The chain joins TRBV29-1 to TRBJ2-1; 7 positions agree with TRBD1. J gave up 9 bases and V 3 bases, and 14 bases lay outside the gene matches. The CDR3 has 15 residues. CDR1 is SQVTM, CDR2 ANQGSEA, per germline. This CDR3 is CSVDTGDGIIGEQFF. As DNA, the CDR3 is TGCAGCGTTGACACAGGGGACGGTATAATTGGTGAGCAGTTCTTC.

J is TRBJ2-5 and V is TRBV7-9; the match to TRBD2 covers 8 bases. This CDR3 is built from 14 residues. CDR1 is SEHNR and CDR2 is FQNEAQ in the germline V gene (reference sequence). V was clipped by 2 bases and J by 5 bases; unmatched bases: 4. The CDR3 spells CASSLLREVETQYF. In DNA, the CDR3 is TGTGCCAGCAGCTTATTGCGGGAGGTCGAGACCCAGTACTTC.

This clonotype was observed at least ten times. V and J are TRBV27 and TRBJ2-1; 7 bases align to TRBD2. CDR1 and CDR2 from the germline V gene are MNHEY and SMNVEV (reference sequence). CDR3 length: 17 residues. V gave up 2 bases and J gave up 0 bases; unmatched junction bases: 7. The CDR3, as DNA: TGTGCCAGCAGTTTAAAGGCCGGGGGGTTCTCCTACAATGAGCAGTTCTTC. It yields the protein CASSLKAGGFSYNEQFF.

The chain recombines TRBV20-1 with TRBJ2-1; a weak D match, TRBD2 (6 bases). Trimming left V 6 bases short and J 3 bases short, with 9 bases between. CDR3 length equals 12 residues. The germline gives CDR1 DFQATT, CDR2 SNEGSKA (reference sequence). The CDR3 protein is CSALEGYNEQFF. CDR3 DNA: TGCAGTGCATTGGAGGGCTACAATGAGCAGTTCTTC.

This clonotype was found many times. V and J are TRBV28 and TRBJ2-7; D is perhaps TRBD2 (6 bases). Looked up from germline, CDR1 is MDHEN and CDR2 is SYDVKM. The length of the CDR3 is 14 residues. V lost 5 bases and J 3 bases, leaving 14 bases between the germline ends. The CDR3 sequence is CASSPAGGIYEQYF. The CDR3 DNA is TGTGCCAGCAGTCCCGCCGGCGGGATCTACGAGCAGTACTTC. The whole variable domain, filled in from reference TRBV28 and TRBJ2-7, reads DVKVTQSSRYLVKRTGEKVFLECVQDMDHENMFWYRQDPGLGLRLIYFSYDVKMKEKGDIPEGYSVSREKKERFSLILESASTNQTSMYLCASSPAGGIYEQYFGPGTRLTVT.

The V and J genes are TRBV29-1 and TRBJ2-6, with D unclear. The V gene's germline CDR1 is SQVTM and CDR2 ANQGSEA. The germline V and J ends were trimmed by 7 bases and 4 bases, with 14 bases remaining between them. The CDR3 sequence is 14 residues long. The CDR3 loop is CSADSGVGANVLTF. CDR3 bases: TGCAGCGCCGATTCTGGGGTCGGGGCCAACGTCCTGACTTTC.

For this clonotype: With a much larger clone just one base away, this may be a read error. The V and J genes are TRBV27 and TRBJ1-4; the D gene is possibly TRBD1 (6 bases). Germline V gene sequence: CDR1 MNHEY, CDR2 SMNVEV (reference sequence). The CDR3 covers 18 residues. The ends were cut back, 0 bases at V and 7 bases at J, with 21 bases in the middle. This CDR3 reads CASSLSIVPGSGAEKLFF. The CDR3 region has the DNA TGTGCCAGCAGTTTATCGATAGTCCCCGGGTCAGGGGCTGAAAAACTGTTTTTT.

This clonotype has a count of ten or more. This chain links TRBV6-6 with TRBJ1-1; D gene unclear. CDR3 length equals 14 residues. V lost 0 bases, J lost 7 bases, and 12 bases lay in between. Looked up from germline, CDR1 is MNHNY and CDR2 is SVGAGI (reference sequence). The CDR3 region is CASSYSGYGSEAFF. The CDR3 nucleotides read TGTGCCAGCAGTTACTCGGGTTACGGAAGTGAAGCTTTCTTT.

This clonotype was counted only a few times. The chain is built from TRBV18 and TRBJ2-5, with 7 positions matching TRBD1. The CDR3 is 13 residues long. The germline CDR1 and CDR2 sequences are KGHSH and LQKENI. Trimming at V came to 5 bases and at J to 5 bases, leaving 5 bases not matched to a gene. This CDR3 is CASSRGRVETQYF. CDR3 in DNA: TGTGCCAGCTCAAGGGGGCGCGTCGAGACCCAGTACTTC.

This clonotype was picked up many times. J is TRBJ2-7 and V is TRBV11-2; D not certain. Looked up from germline, CDR1 is SGHAT and CDR2 is FQNNGV. Trimming shortened V by 3 bases and J by 4 bases, and 10 bases separated the two germline ends. The CDR3 runs to 13 residues. CDR3 nucleotides: TGTGCCAGCAGCTTCCAAAAGGGATACGAGCAGTACTTC. Translated, it gives CASSFQKGYEQYF.

This clonotype was seen a few times. This chain joins TRBV2 and TRBJ2-1; 7 bases are shared with TRBD2. The CDR3 is 15 residues long. Germline values: CDR1 SNHLY, CDR2 FYNNEI. Trimming cost V 8 bases and J 2 bases; bases outside gene matches: 9. The CDR3 DNA follows: TGTGCCAGCCCGGGGCGGGAGTCCCCCTACAATGAGCAGTTCTTC. Translating gives CASPGRESPYNEQFF.

This clonotype was seen more than once but under ten times. This rearrangement joins TRBV5-1 to TRBJ1-1; no clear D gene. This CDR3 region has 15 residues. Germline values: CDR1 SGHRS, CDR2 YFSETQ. V shed 4 bases and J shed 4 bases, with 17 bases lying between them. Here the CDR3 reads CASSLPEPASTEAFF. The CDR3 DNA is TGCGCCAGCAGCCTGCCGGAACCTGCTTCCACTGAAGCTTTCTTT. The full variable domain, with the rest looked up from reference TRBV5-1 and TRBJ1-1, is KAGVTQTPRYLIKTRGQQVTLSCSPISGHRSVSWYQQTPGQGLQFLFEYFSETQRNKGNFPGRFSGRQFSNSRSEMNVSTLELGDSALYLCASSLPEPASTEAFFGQGTRLTVV.

The chain recombines TRBV7-8 with TRBJ2-1, with 13 positions matching TRBD2. In germline, CDR1 is SGHVS, CDR2 FQNEAQ. There are 17 residues in the CDR3. Trimming at V came to 4 bases and at J to 4 bases, leaving 7 bases not matched to a gene. CDR3 in DNA: TGTGCCAGCAGCTCGACGGTGACTAGCGGGAGGTACAATGAGCAGTTCTTC. It codes for CASSSTVTSGRYNEQFF.

Relative to its sample, this clonotype is medium-sized. V gene TRBV7-3 combines with J gene TRBJ2-1; D might be TRBD1 (7 bases). This CDR3 contains 17 residues. Deletions cut 1 base from V and 4 bases from J, with 17 bases between. Germline CDR1 SGHTA, CDR2 FQGTGA. CDR3 DNA: TGTGCCAGCAGCTTAAACGGGGAGGACAGGAAATACAATGAGCAGTTCTTC. Residues: CASSLNGEDRKYNEQFF.

This clonotype was recorded a few times. The CDR3 sequence: CASSGGRGRNSPLHF. The CDR3 bases are TGTGCCAGTAGTGGCGGCCGGGGTAGGAATTCACCCCTCCACTTT. The J gene is TRBJ1-6, the V gene TRBV19; D ambiguous. Trimming removed 5 bases at V and 7 bases at J, with 15 bases between. Per germline, CDR1 LNHDA and CDR2 SQIVND (reference sequence). There are 15 residues in the CDR3.

Concerning this clonotype itself: Since a much larger clone is just one base distant, this may be a read error. The rearrangement links TRBV28 to TRBJ1-1; D perhaps matches TRBD1 (6 bases). The germline V gene encodes CDR1 MDHEN and CDR2 SYDVKM. The CDR3 is 15 amino acids. The V end lost 6 bases, the J end lost 7 bases, and 21 bases lay between the germline ends. This CDR3 is CASSPNEGRGNEAFF. CDR3 DNA: TGTGCCAGCAGCCCAAATGAGGGCAGGGGAAATGAAGCTTTCTTT. Full variable domain (outside the CDR3, taken from reference TRBV28 and TRBJ1-1): DVKVTQSSRYLVKRTGEKVFLECVQDMDHENMFWYRQDPGLGLRLIYFSYDVKMKEKGDIPEGYSVSREKKERFSLILESASTNQTSMYLCASSPNEGRGNEAFFGQGTRLTVV.

This clonotype was counted ten times or more. The chain combines TRBV3-1 with TRBJ2-7, with D perhaps TRBD2 (6 bases). The germline CDR1 and CDR2 sequences are LGHDT and YNNKEL (reference sequence). This CDR3 has 14 amino acids. The V end lost 2 bases, the J end lost 3 bases, and 11 bases lay between the germline ends. Written as DNA, the CDR3 is TGTGCCAGCAGCCAACCCGGGACTCTCTACGAGCAGTACTTC. This translates into CASSQPGTLYEQYF.

There are a few counts of this clonotype. This chain connects TRBV7-8 to TRBJ2-7, with a tentative D call TRBD2 (5 bases). This CDR3 comprises 13 residues. Germline lookup yields CDR1 SGHVS and CDR2 FQNEAQ. V was shortened by 1 base and J by 7 bases, with 11 bases between the two germline ends. The CDR3 DNA sequence: TGTGCCAGCAGCTTAGGAGGGCTAGAGGAGCAGTACTTC. This translates into CASSLGGLEEQYF.

This clonotype was observed many times. V and J are TRBV7-9 and TRBJ2-1; TRBD1 might be the D (6 bases). Germline V gene data show CDR1 as SEHNR and CDR2 as FQNEAQ (reference sequence). The germline V and J ends were trimmed by 5 bases and 5 bases, with 19 bases remaining between them. CDR3 length equals 16 residues. The chain's CDR3 is CASSPPSAGADNEQFF. The DNA for the CDR3 is TGTGCCAGCAGCCCGCCTTCAGCAGGGGCCGACAATGAGCAGTTCTTC. Looking up the rest from reference TRBV7-9 and TRBJ2-1 gives the full variable domain: DTGVSQNPRHKITKRGQNVTFRCDPISEHNRLYWYRQTLGQGPEFLTYFQNEAQLEKSRLLSDRFSAERPKGSFSTLEIQRTEQGDSAMYLCASSPPSAGADNEQFFGPGTRLTVL.